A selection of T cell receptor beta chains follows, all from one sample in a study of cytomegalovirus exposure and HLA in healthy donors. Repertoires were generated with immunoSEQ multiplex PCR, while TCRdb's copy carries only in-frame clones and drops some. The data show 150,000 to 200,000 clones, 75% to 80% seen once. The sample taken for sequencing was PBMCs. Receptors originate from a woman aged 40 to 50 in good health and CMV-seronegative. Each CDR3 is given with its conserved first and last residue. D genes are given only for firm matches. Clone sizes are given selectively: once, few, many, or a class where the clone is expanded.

CDR3: CASSLEVIFDMNTEAFF
DNA: TGCGCCAGCAGCTTGGAAGTCATCTTTGACATGAACACTGAAGCTTTCTTT
size: .
J: TRBJ1-1
D: .
V: TRBV5-1

CDR3: CASRTTGGWGYTF
DNA: TGTGCCAGCAGGACGACGGGGGGCTGGGGCTACACCTTC
size: once
J: TRBJ1-2
D: .
V: TRBV6-5

CDR3: CASRTQQAGQTTNTGELFF
DNA: TGCGCCAGCAGGACACAACAGGCGGGACAGACCACCAACACCGGGGAGCTGTTTTTT
size: .
J: TRBJ2-2
D: .
V: TRBV23-1

CDR3: CASRGGGHEQYF
DNA: TGTGCCAGTAGAGGCGGGGGACACGAGCAGTACTTC
size: .
J: TRBJ2-7
D: TRBD2
V: TRBV19

CDR3: CASSFRTSTDTQYF
DNA: TGTGCCAGCAGCTTTCGGACTAGCACAGATACGCAGTATTTT
size: .
J: TRBJ2-3
D: .
V: TRBV7-9

CDR3: CASSEAGGRGVGYTF
DNA: TGTGCCAGCAGTGAAGCGGGCGGGCGCGGGGTTGGCTACACCTTC
size: few
J: TRBJ1-2
D: .
V: TRBV2

CDR3: CASSMTPSYEQYF
DNA: TGTGCCAGTAGTATGACTCCGTCCTACGAGCAGTACTTC
size: .
J: TRBJ2-7
D: .
V: TRBV19

CDR3: CASSLGPQGREQYF
DNA: TGTGCCAGCAGCTTAGGGCCACAGGGGCGCGAGCAGTACTTC
size: .
J: TRBJ2-7
D: TRBD1
V: TRBV13

CDR3: CASSTGTSGEQYF
DNA: TGTGCCAGCAGTACCGGGACTAGCGGCGAGCAGTACTTC
size: .
J: TRBJ2-7
D: TRBD2
V: TRBV2

CDR3: CASSVGPLGLAGVGTGELFF
DNA: TGTGCCAGCAGCGTAGGCCCCTTGGGACTAGCGGGGGTCGGGACCGGGGAGCTGTTTTTT
size: .
J: TRBJ2-2
D: TRBD2
V: TRBV9

CDR3: CASSRSGLTEAFF
DNA: TGTGCCAGCTCACGGTCAGGTCTCACTGAAGCTTTCTTT
size: .
J: TRBJ1-1
D: .
V: TRBV18

CDR3: CASSLSALDGYQAGELFF
DNA: TGTGCCAGCAGCTTATCGGCACTAGACGGTTATCAAGCCGGGGAGCTGTTTTTT
size: .
J: TRBJ2-2
D: .
V: TRBV7-2

CDR3: CASSLGGGRGGNEQFF
DNA: TGTGCCAGCAGTTTGGGGGGGGGAAGAGGAGGCAATGAGCAGTTCTTC
size: .
J: TRBJ2-1
D: TRBD2
V: TRBV6-5

CDR3: CASSWGVSGGWNEQFF
DNA: TGCGCCAGCAGCTGGGGCGTGAGCGGGGGGTGGAATGAGCAGTTCTTC
size: .
J: TRBJ2-1
D: TRBD2
V: TRBV5-1

CDR3: CASSLSGTGAYEQYF
DNA: TGTGCCAGCAGTTTATCGGGCACCGGGGCCTACGAGCAGTACTTC
size: .
J: TRBJ2-7
D: .
V: TRBV27

CDR3: CASSQGRGPNPYNEQFF
DNA: TGCGCCAGCAGCCAAGGTAGGGGGCCGAACCCGTACAATGAGCAGTTCTTC
size: few
J: TRBJ2-1
D: TRBD1
V: TRBV4-1

CDR3: CASSNGGTSTEAFF
DNA: TGTGCCAGCTCTAACGGGGGAACTAGCACTGAAGCTTTCTTT
size: .
J: TRBJ1-1
D: .
V: TRBV6-5

CDR3: CASSPRGTMYQETQYF
DNA: TGTGCCAGCAGCCCAAGGGGAACAATGTACCAAGAGACCCAGTACTTC
size: .
J: TRBJ2-5
D: .
V: TRBV7-9

CDR3: CASSQGTGDEKLFF
DNA: TGTGCCAGCAGCCAAGGTACAGGGGATGAAAAACTGTTTTTT
size: .
J: TRBJ1-4
D: TRBD1
V: TRBV4-2

CDR3: CASSVGLDTEAFF
DNA: TGCGCCAGCAGTGTGGGACTAGACACTGAAGCTTTCTTT
size: few
J: TRBJ1-1
D: .
V: TRBV10-1

CDR3: CASSFAGQGLGNTIYF
DNA: TGTGCCAGCAGTTTCGCGGGTCAGGGACTAGGGAACACCATATATTTT
size: .
J: TRBJ1-3
D: .
V: TRBV28

CDR3: CAIRAGTGGYEQYF
DNA: TGTGCCATCAGAGCCGGGACAGGGGGCTACGAGCAGTACTTC
size: once
J: TRBJ2-7
D: TRBD1
V: TRBV10-3

CDR3: CASSYSGQVNQPQHF
DNA: TGTGCCAGCAGTTACTCGGGACAGGTTAATCAGCCCCAGCATTTT
size: few
J: TRBJ1-5
D: TRBD1
V: TRBV6-6

CDR3: CASSFPGRGIYEQYF
DNA: TGTGCCAGCAGTTTCCCGGGCAGGGGGATCTACGAGCAGTACTTC
size: .
J: TRBJ2-7
D: TRBD1
V: TRBV28

CDR3: CASSEEPWYEQYF
DNA: TGTGCCAGCAGTGAGGAGCCATGGTACGAGCAGTACTTC
size: few
J: TRBJ2-7
D: .
V: TRBV6-1

CDR3: CSVGDSYGYTF
DNA: TGCAGCGTTGGGGACTCCTATGGCTACACCTTC
size: once
J: TRBJ1-2
D: .
V: TRBV29-1